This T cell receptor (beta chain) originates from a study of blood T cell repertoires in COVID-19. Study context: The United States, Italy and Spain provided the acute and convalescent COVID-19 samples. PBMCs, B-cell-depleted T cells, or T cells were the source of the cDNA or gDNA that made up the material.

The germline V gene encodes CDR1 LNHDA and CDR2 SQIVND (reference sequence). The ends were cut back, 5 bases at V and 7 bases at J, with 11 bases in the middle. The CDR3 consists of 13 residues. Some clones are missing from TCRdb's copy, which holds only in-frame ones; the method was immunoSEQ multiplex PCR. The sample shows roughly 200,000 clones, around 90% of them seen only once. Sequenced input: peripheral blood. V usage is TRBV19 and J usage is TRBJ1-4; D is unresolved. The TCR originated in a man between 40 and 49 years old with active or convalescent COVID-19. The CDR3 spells CASSLPSGEKLFF. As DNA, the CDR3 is TGTGCCAGTAGTCTCCCCTCGGGTGAAAAACTGTTTTTT.